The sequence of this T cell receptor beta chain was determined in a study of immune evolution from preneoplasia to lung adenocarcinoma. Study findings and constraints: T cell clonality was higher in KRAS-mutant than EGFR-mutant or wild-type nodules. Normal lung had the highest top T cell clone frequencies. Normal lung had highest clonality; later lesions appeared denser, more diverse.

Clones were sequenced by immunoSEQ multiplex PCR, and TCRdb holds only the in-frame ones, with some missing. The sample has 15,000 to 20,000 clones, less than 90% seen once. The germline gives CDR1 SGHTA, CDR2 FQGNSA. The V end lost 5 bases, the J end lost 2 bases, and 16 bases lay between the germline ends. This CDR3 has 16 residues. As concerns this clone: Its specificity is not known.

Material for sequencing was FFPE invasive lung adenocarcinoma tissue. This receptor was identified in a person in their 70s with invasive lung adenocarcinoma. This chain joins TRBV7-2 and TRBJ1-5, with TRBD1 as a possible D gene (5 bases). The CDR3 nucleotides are TGTGCCAGCAGCCCCCGGTCGGGGCTAGGCAATCAGCCCCAGCATTTT. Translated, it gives CASSPRSGLGNQPQHF.